The clone carrying this T cell receptor beta chain was observed at least ten times. Its specificity is unknown. This entry is derived from a study of Graves' ophthalmopathy and Graves' hyperthyroidism. Study details: At the time of initial diagnosis and before any treatment, peripheral blood was collected. Regarding the study as a whole: Ophthalmopathy progression predictions by the model showed nearly 75% specificity and approximately 71% sensitivity. Detected in blood as well were most expanded thyroid clonotypes with frequency above 0.001.

TCR beta CDR3 amplification used RNA transcripts. HTBI primers served in a first-round RT-PCR, which a second-round multiplex PCR followed. TCRdb redid the calling of the multiplex PCR reads with MiXCR, one entry per CDR3 protein. The data contain a few hundred thousand distinct CDR3 sequences, around 20% of them singletons. The receptor's source is a woman younger than 30 with stable Graves' hyperthyroidism. Sequencing was performed on peripheral blood.

CDR3 nucleotide sequence: TGCGCCAGCAGCTTGGGGCCAGGGGGTCAAGAGACCCAGTACTTC. This translates into CASSLGPGGQETQYF. V gene TRBV5-1 combines with J gene TRBJ2-5; 7 bases fit TRBD1. V trimming: 0 bases; J trimming: 2 bases; junction bases outside the gene matches: 4. This CDR3 spans 15 amino acids. Germline CDR1 and CDR2: SGHRS and YFSETQ.